This T cell receptor (beta chain) was identified in a study of prognosis after radiotherapy for stage I lung cancer. Study-wide background: Operability status for all non-small cell lung cancer patients was recorded as medically inoperable. Study results and limitations: After stereotactic body radiation therapy, unique TCR clone counts dropped from a median of roughly 9,900 to 7,200.

Genomic DNA provided the template from which TCR beta CDR3 was amplified by two-round multiplex PCR. Amplification in first-round PCR relied on primers specific to each TRBV and TRBJ gene. The authors ran second-round PCR with universal primers. TCRdb re-called the multiplex PCR reads through MiXCR, storing one row per CDR3 protein. This sample carries around 26,000 distinct CDR3 sequences, 25% to 35% of them seen once, and the ten largest clones take 35% to 45%. A volume of six milliliters of peripheral blood was collected by draw at each of two time points. As concerns this clonotype: Its specificity is unknown.

This sample comprised PBMCs, obtained before or after stereotactic body radiation therapy (not recorded which). The sequence was obtained from a donor of 50 years or more with non-small cell lung cancer.

CDR3 nucleotides: TGTGCCAGCAGCCAAATCGACAGGGGGCAGGTCGGGGAGCTGTTTTTT. Protein product: CASSQIDRGQVGELFF. V is TRBV7-9 and J is TRBJ2-2; 10 bases are a match to TRBD1. J gave up 7 bases and V 5 bases, and 10 bases lay outside the gene matches. The CDR3 covers 16 residues. Germline assignment: CDR1 SEHNR and CDR2 FQNEAQ (reference sequence).